What follows is one T cell receptor beta chain and its context. The data stem from a study of blood T cell repertoires in COVID-19. Study background: The origin of the acute and convalescent COVID-19 samples was the United States, Italy and Spain.

Under the authors' procedure: Reference gene primer amplification yielded estimated nucleated cell counts. Clones were read by immunoSEQ multiplex PCR, and TCRdb kept only the in-frame ones, dropping some. V and J calls and clone size follow that table, whereas D and trimming were derived from the DNA. The sample records some 100,000 clones, around 90% being singletons. Germline V gives CDR1 KGHDR, CDR2 SFDVKD. CDR3 length equals 16 residues. V shed 2 bases, J shed 7 bases, and the junction held 10 bases outside the gene matches. The TCR was taken from a man aged 65 to 85 with acute or convalescent COVID-19. The specimen was peripheral blood. V gene TRBV24-1 combines with J gene TRBJ2-1; 7 nucleotides agree with TRBD1. In DNA form, the CDR3 reads TGTGCCACCAGTGATTACGGAACAGGGGTCCTAAATGAGCAGTTCTTC. It is translated as CATSDYGTGVLNEQFF.